This T cell receptor beta chain came from a study of blood T cell repertoires in COVID-19. For the study at large: Specimens from acute and convalescent COVID-19 originated in the United States, Italy and Spain. PBMCs, B-cell-depleted T cells, or T cells provided the cDNA or gDNA that made up the material.

As processed by the authors: The assay estimated nucleated cells by amplifying reference gene primers. Repertoires were generated with immunoSEQ multiplex PCR, while TCRdb's copy carries only in-frame clones and drops some. Clonal size and the V and J genes are those of that table, whereas D and trimming came from the DNA. The table records some 200,000 clones, 70% to 90% of them present only once. The germline gives CDR1 WNHNN, CDR2 SYGVQD (reference sequence). Trimming stripped 2 bases from V and 4 bases from J, with 8 bases between. The CDR3 extends over 13 amino acids. Specimen: peripheral blood. The sequence was collected from a man aged 50-60 years with acute or convalescent COVID-19. The V call is TRBV10-1, the J call TRBJ2-5; tentative D call: TRBD1 (6 bases). The CDR3 DNA reads as TGCGCCAGCAGTGAGGGCAGGGGAGAGACCCAGTACTTC. This codes for CASSEGRGETQYF.